The rows below give T cell receptor beta chains drawn from one sample of a study of vaccination effects on CD4 cells after COVID-19. For these receptors, no antigen is known. Repertoires were generated with immunoSEQ multiplex PCR, while TCRdb's copy carries only in-frame clones and drops some. Of about 73,000 clones detected, 78% appear once; the ten largest clones hold roughly a tenth. Source: CD4+ T cells from PBMCs cultured with SARS-CoV-2 spike peptides, taken before COVID-19 vaccination. Source of these receptors: a human donor who received a COVID-19 vaccine. Each CDR3 is given with its conserved first and last residue. The D gene is left open where the match is weak. Size values are once, few and many counts, or a class for expanded clones, and some rows have none.

j_call v_call clone_size d_call cdr3_aa cdr3_nt
TRBJ2-3 TRBV5-4 - TRBD1 CASSLGGQGRTDTQYF TGTGCCAGCAGCTTGGGGGGACAGGGGAGAACAGATACGCAGTATTTT
TRBJ2-5 TRBV4-1 - TRBD1 CASSQVTGGRAGKETQYF TGCGCCAGCAGCCAAGTCACAGGGGGAAGGGCCGGGAAGGAGACCCAGTACTTC
TRBJ2-5 TRBV18 - - CASSPLGGKETQYF TGTGCCAGCTCACCACTAGGAGGGAAAGAGACCCAGTACTTC
TRBJ1-1 TRBV6-6 - - CASSYFGSSAEAFF TGTGCCAGCAGTTACTTCGGGTCCTCGGCTGAAGCTTTCTTT
TRBJ1-5 TRBV6-5 - - CASRVYSNQPQHF TGTGCCAGCAGGGTCTATAGCAATCAGCCCCAGCATTTT
TRBJ2-5 TRBV5-5 - TRBD1 CASSLHSDRAYQETQYF TGTGCCAGCAGCTTGCACTCGGACAGGGCCTATCAAGAGACCCAGTACTTC
TRBJ2-3 TRBV9 - TRBD2 CASSAALGLAHADTQYF TGTGCCAGCAGCGCAGCGTTGGGACTAGCTCACGCAGATACGCAGTATTTT
TRBJ1-4 TRBV5-6 - - CASSLVRGSNEKLFF TGTGCCAGCAGCTTGGTCAGGGGATCTAATGAAAAACTGTTTTTT
TRBJ2-6 TRBV4-1 - - CASSQMLGMRSGANVLTF TGCGCCAGCAGCCAAATGTTAGGGATGAGGTCTGGGGCCAACGTCCTGACTTTC
TRBJ2-6 TRBV7-9 once TRBD1 CASSHSGQGARSGANVLTF TGTGCCAGCAGCCACAGCGGACAGGGGGCTCGCTCTGGGGCCAACGTCCTGACTTTC
TRBJ1-5 TRBV19 few TRBD1 CASSLRTGWDQPQHF TGTGCCAGTAGTCTCAGGACAGGGTGGGATCAGCCCCAGCATTTT
TRBJ2-4 TRBV4-3 - TRBD2 CASSQGLERPQKYF TGCGCCAGCAGCCAGGGACTAGAACGTCCCCAGAAGTACTTC
TRBJ2-1 TRBV6-5 - - CASTPIPSRDEQFF TGTGCCAGCACCCCCATCCCCTCTAGGGATGAGCAGTTCTTC
TRBJ1-3 TRBV18 few - CASSGRSGNTIYF TGTGCCAGCTCAGGGCGCTCTGGAAACACCATATATTTT
TRBJ2-5 TRBV6-1 - TRBD1 CASSEAGDRWETQYF TGTGCCAGCAGTGAAGCCGGGGACAGGTGGGAGACCCAGTACTTC
TRBJ1-2 TRBV5-1 - - CASSSAGIYGYTF TGCGCCAGCAGCTCCGCAGGGATTTATGGCTACACCTTC
TRBJ2-5 TRBV6-5 once TRBD2 CASSPGLAGQETQYF TGTGCCAGCAGTCCGGGACTAGCGGGGCAAGAGACCCAGTACTTC
TRBJ2-4 TRBV5-1 once TRBD2 CASSLDPSGGGLAKNIQYF TGCGCCAGCAGCTTGGATCCTAGCGGGGGCGGACTAGCCAAAAACATTCAGTACTTC
TRBJ1-4 TRBV19 few - CASSILSQREKLFF TGTGCCAGTAGTATACTATCCCAGAGGGAAAAACTGTTTTTT
TRBJ2-3 TRBV27 - TRBD2 CASSPRGGADTQYF TGTGCCAGCAGTCCCCGGGGGGGTGCAGATACGCAGTATTTT
TRBJ2-3 TRBV10-3 - - CAISVSPDTDTQYF TGTGCCATCAGTGTTTCTCCGGATACAGATACGCAGTATTTT
TRBJ2-2 TRBV18 - - CASSPRQGNTGELFF TGTGCCAGCTCACCACGCCAGGGCAACACCGGGGAGCTGTTTTTT